The T cell receptor beta chain described here comes from a study of regulatory T cells in long-lasting Graves disease. Notes on the study in general: Persistent disease preferred TRBV28, TRBJ1-2 and TRBJ2-5.

The time point was: newly diagnosed GD, antithyroid drugs for less than 3 months. Researchers made the TCR library from RNA that was extracted from PBMCs. According to the study, TCR beta libraries were built with iRepertoire HTBI primers and CDR3-region Arm-PCR. Via MiXCR, TCRdb re-called the multiplex PCR reads, giving one row per CDR3 protein. This sample has over 350,000 distinct CDR3 sequences, with approximately 14% found just once. This clonotype was detected ten times or more. Antigen: not known. With 1 base clipped from V and 7 bases from J, the junction kept 3 bases outside the gene matches. The CDR3 has 15 residues. Germline CDR1 and CDR2: SGHRS and YFSETQ. These same records also appear under a second study, on T cells in Graves' hyperthyroidism and ophthalmopathy.

This TCR derives from a woman between 50 and 59 years old with Graves disease. The material sequenced was peripheral blood mononuclear cells (PBMCs), taken at new diagnosis, from a patient treated with antithyroid drugs. This chain joins TRBV5-1 and TRBJ2-3; TRBD2 matches at 13 bases. The CDR3 sequence is CASSLTSGRENTQYF. CDR3 coding DNA: TGCGCCAGCAGCTTGACTAGCGGGAGGGAGAATACGCAGTATTTT.